Each of the 23 T cell receptor beta chains below was sequenced from the same sample in a study of blood T cell repertoires in COVID-19. TCRdb's table, derived via immunoSEQ multiplex PCR, lists solely in-frame clones and lacks some. The repertoire holds fewer than 200,000 clones, with about 87% as singletons. Sequencing input: peripheral blood. The receptor set was obtained from a man aged 35-49 years with active or convalescent COVID-19.

CDR3 nucleotide sequence: TGTGCCAGCAGGTCCCCTACAGGGTCTGAAGCTTTCTTT. This gives the protein CASRSPTGSEAFF. The chain recombines TRBV27 with TRBJ1-1; tentatively, D is TRBD1 (6 bases). V lost 6 bases and J lost 6, with 14 bases in between. The CDR3 totals 13 residues. Germline assignment: CDR1 MNHEY and CDR2 SMNVEV (reference sequence).

V is TRBV3-1 (or the pseudogene TRBV3-2) and J is TRBJ2-7, with 12 bases aligning to TRBD2. CDR1 LGHDT and CDR2 YNNKEL come from the germline V gene (reference sequence). The junction had 15 bases not matched to a gene; V was cut back by 6 bases and J by 12 bases. The CDR3 spans 15 residues. In DNA form, the CDR3 reads TGTGCCAGCAGATCTAGCGGGGGGGGCCTTGAGACCCCGTACTTC. Translation gives CASRSSGGGLETPYF.

V gene TRBV4-2 combines with J gene TRBJ1-6; D unclear. Germline-derived CDR1 and CDR2 are LGHNA and YNFKEQ. V was trimmed by 4 bases and J by 7 bases, leaving 5 bases between them. The CDR3 length is 12 residues. The CDR3 protein is CASSPPNSPLHF. CDR3 nucleotide sequence: TGTGCCAGCAGCCCCCCAAATTCACCCCTCCACTTT.

The rearrangement uses TRBV5-1 and TRBJ2-2; the D is unclear. V was trimmed by 2 bases and J by 4 bases, leaving 9 bases between them. The CDR3 runs 14 residues. The germline V gene encodes CDR1 SGHRS and CDR2 YFSETQ. In nucleotides, the CDR3 is TGCGCCAGCAGCTTTTCCAGATCCACCGGGGAGCTGTTTTTT. Translation gives CASSFSRSTGELFF.

The V call is TRBV30, the J call TRBJ1-5; D ambiguous. This CDR3 spans 13 amino acids. Germline lookup yields CDR1 GTSNPN and CDR2 SVGIG (reference sequence). The V gene lost 1 base and the J gene lost 3 bases, with 7 bases spanning the gap. CDR3 sequence reads: CAWSEALNQPQHF. Here the CDR3 DNA reads TGTGCCTGGAGTGAAGCTCTCAATCAGCCCCAGCATTTT.

This chain links TRBV7-2 with TRBJ1-6; possible D gene TRBD1, 5 bases. This CDR3 spans 15 amino acids. V lost 3 bases and J lost 4, with 10 bases in between. The germline V gene encodes CDR1 SGHTA and CDR2 FQGNSA. The DNA of the CDR3 is TGTGCCAGCAGCTTCTACAGGAGTTATAATTCACCCCTCCACTTT. It yields the protein CASSFYRSYNSPLHF.

Here the CDR3 reads CASSRDRGIETQYF. In DNA, the CDR3 is TGTGCCAGCAGTCGGGACAGGGGAATAGAGACCCAGTACTTC. V is TRBV2 and J is TRBJ2-5; the match to TRBD1 covers 10 bases. J gave up 4 bases and V 5 bases, and 4 bases lay outside the gene matches. CDR1 and CDR2 (germline): SNHLY, FYNNEI. The CDR3 consists of 14 residues.

V is TRBV20-1 and J is TRBJ2-6; the D gene is possibly TRBD2 (7 bases). From germline, CDR1 is DFQATT and CDR2 SNEGSKA (reference sequence). Between the trimmed V and J ends, which lost 3 bases and 1 base, there was a span of 13 bases. The CDR3 has 16 residues. CDR3 region: CSASSQGGSGANVLTF. CDR3 in DNA: TGCAGTGCTAGTTCACAGGGAGGGTCTGGGGCCAACGTCCTGACTTTC.

The V gene is TRBV19, the J gene TRBJ1-2; tentatively, D is TRBD1 (5 bases). CDR3 length: 14 amino acids. From germline, CDR1 is LNHDA and CDR2 SQIVND (reference sequence). Trimming pared 3 bases from V and 7 bases from J, leaving 15 bases between. The CDR3 reads CASSIRQKRVGYTF. CDR3 nucleotide sequence: TGTGCCAGTAGTATTCGACAGAAACGGGTTGGCTACACCTTC. The whole variable domain, remainder taken from reference TRBV19 and TRBJ1-2, is DGGITQSPKYLFRKEGQNVTLSCEQNLNHDAMYWYRQDPGQGLRLIYYSQIVNDFQKGDIAEGYSVSREKKESFPLTVTSAQKNPTAFYLCASSIRQKRVGYTFGSGTRLTVV.

The V and J genes are TRBV3-1 (or the pseudogene TRBV3-2) and TRBJ2-5; perhaps TRBD2 as D (6 bases). The CDR3 extends over 14 amino acids. Deletions cut 4 bases from V and 5 bases from J, with 14 bases between. CDR1 is LGHDT, CDR2 YNNKEL, per germline (reference sequence). The chain's CDR3 is CASSPRLEEETQYF. The DNA for the CDR3 is TGTGCCAGCAGCCCCCGACTAGAAGAGGAGACCCAGTACTTC.

Comments on this clone: Other nucleotide sequences in the sample specify the same CDR3. The V gene is TRBV11-2, the J gene TRBJ1-5; TRBD1 agrees at 8 bases. The CDR3 has 15 amino acids. CDR1 SGHAT and CDR2 FQNNGV come from the germline V gene. The V gene end was trimmed by 3 bases and the J gene end by 6 bases; junction bases not matched to a gene: 7. The CDR3 DNA follows: TGTGCCAGCAGCTTGGGGACAGGAGTTGGTCAGCCCCAGCATTTT. It yields the protein CASSLGTGVGQPQHF. The whole variable domain, filled in from reference TRBV11-2 and TRBJ1-5, reads EAGVAQSPRYKIIEKRQSVAFWCNPISGHATLYWYQQILGQGPKLLIQFQNNGVVDDSQLPKDRFSAERLKGVDSTLKIQPAKLEDSAVYLCASSLGTGVGQPQHFGDGTRLSIL.

V usage is TRBV7-9 and J usage is TRBJ2-3; 13 bases match TRBD2. This CDR3 comprises 19 residues. Germline-derived CDR1 and CDR2 are SEHNR and FQNEAQ (reference sequence). Trimming removed 5 bases from V and 2 bases from J; junction bases left unmatched: 13. CDR3 sequence: CASSQIPGLAGLATDTQYF. The DNA of the CDR3 is TGTGCCAGCAGCCAAATACCGGGACTAGCGGGGTTAGCCACAGATACGCAGTATTTT.

J is TRBJ1-2 and V is TRBV7-9; D is unclear. CDR3 length: 13 amino acids. The germline CDR1 and CDR2 sequences are SEHNR and FQNEAQ (reference sequence). V dropped 1 base and J dropped 3 bases, with 6 bases sitting between them. CDR3 coding DNA: TGTGCCAGCAGCTTAGGAGTTGACTATGGCTACACCTTC. It translates to CASSLGVDYGYTF.

The J gene is TRBJ2-7, the V gene TRBV28; 12 positions match TRBD2. CDR3 length equals 19 residues. V lost 5 bases and J lost 0; bases outside the gene matches: 14. CDR1 MDHEN and CDR2 SYDVKM come from the germline V gene. CDR3 sequence (DNA): TGTGCCAGCAGTCCCATGGGGATGACTAGCGGGGGACCCTCCTACGAGCAGTACTTC. This translates into CASSPMGMTSGGPSYEQYF.

The V and J genes are TRBV7-9 and TRBJ1-5; perhaps TRBD1 as D (5 bases). Trimming pared 5 bases from V and 5 bases from J, leaving 10 bases between. The germline gives CDR1 SEHNR, CDR2 FQNEAQ (reference sequence). This CDR3 spans 13 amino acids. CDR3 bases: TGTGCCAGCAGCGTAGAAGGGGATCAGCCCCAGCATTTT. It encodes CASSVEGDQPQHF. Supplemented by reference TRBV7-9 and TRBJ1-5, the full variable domain reads DTGVSQNPRHKITKRGQNVTFRCDPISEHNRLYWYRQTLGQGPEFLTYFQNEAQLEKSRLLSDRFSAERPKGSFSTLEIQRTEQGDSAMYLCASSVEGDQPQHFGDGTRLSIL.

The chain recombines TRBV12-3 or TRBV12-4 with TRBJ2-5; D unresolved. There are 13 residues in the CDR3. V lost 3 bases and J 5 bases, leaving 10 bases between the germline ends. The CDR3 reads CASSLNQDETQYF. As DNA, the CDR3 is TGTGCCAGCAGTTTGAATCAGGATGAGACCCAGTACTTC.

Turning to this clone: Mismatch with germline at one junction end may stem from a read error. The rearrangement links TRBV2 to TRBJ1-1, with TRBD1 identical over 10 bases. Looked up from germline, CDR1 is SNHLY and CDR2 is FYNNEI. The CDR3 is made up of 15 amino acids. Written as DNA, the CDR3 is TGTGCCAGCAGTGATTCGACAGGGGGCGATACTGGAGCTTTCTTT. Translated, it gives CASSDSTGGDTGAFF.

The V gene is TRBV28, the J gene TRBJ2-2; TRBD1 is a possible D gene (6 bases). The germline gives CDR1 MDHEN, CDR2 SYDVKM. Trimming took 1 base from V and 7 from J, leaving 10 bases between them. The CDR3 sequence is 14 residues long. The CDR3 here is CASSLFRGFGELFF. CDR3 coding DNA: TGTGCCAGCAGTTTATTTAGGGGGTTCGGGGAGCTGTTTTTT.

The CDR3 DNA is TGTGCCAGCAGCCAGGGATACTATGGCTACACCTTC. Its translation: CASSQGYYGYTF. The chain links TRBV7-9 to TRBJ1-2; D is possibly TRBD1 (5 bases). V lost 5 bases, J lost 3 bases, and 7 bases lay in between. CDR1 SEHNR and CDR2 FQNEAQ come from the germline V gene (reference sequence). The CDR3 spans 12 residues.

The chain uses TRBV12-3 or TRBV12-4 and TRBJ1-1, with D maybe TRBD1 (6 bases). The CDR3 totals 13 residues. Deletions cut 6 bases from V and 3 bases from J, with 11 bases between. CDR3 protein: CASSLGQYTEAFF. The CDR3 nucleotides are TGTGCCAGCAGCCTAGGACAGTACACTGAAGCTTTCTTT.

The chain carries TRBV5-5 and TRBJ2-5; 8 bases agree with TRBD2. Per germline, CDR1 SGHKS and CDR2 YYEKEE (reference sequence). Germline trimming cut 4 bases from V and 3 bases from J; bases unmatched to any gene: 14. This CDR3 is built from 17 residues. The CDR3 DNA reads TGTGCCAGCAGCCTCCCTCCGGGACTAGGGGGGGAAGAGACCCAGTACTTC. This sequence encodes CASSLPPGLGGEETQYF.

This chain uses TRBV9 with TRBJ2-7; a weak D match, TRBD1 (6 bases). Germline-derived CDR1 and CDR2 are SGDLS and YYNGEE. V was trimmed by 0 bases and J by 4 bases, leaving 11 bases between them. This CDR3 comprises 14 residues. CDR3 nucleotides: TGTGCCAGCAGCGTAGCCGTACAGGGTTACGAGCAGTACTTC. Its protein is CASSVAVQGYEQYF.

The chain uses TRBV27 and TRBJ1-1, with 10 bases lining up with TRBD1. V shed 5 bases and J 5 bases; nucleotides not matched to a gene: 11. CDR3 size: 16 residues. From germline, CDR1 is MNHEY and CDR2 SMNVEV (reference sequence). The CDR3 reads CASSRNPTGGRTEAFF. CDR3 DNA sequence: TGTGCCAGCAGTCGCAACCCGACAGGGGGCCGGACTGAAGCTTTCTTT.